This T cell receptor beta chain was sequenced for a study of OX40 agonist ivuxolimab in advanced cancers. The method was immunoSEQ multiplex PCR; TCRdb's version includes in-frame clones alone and lacks a portion of them. The sample shows tens of thousands of clones, about 90% of them seen only once. This specimen was CD4+ or CD8+ T cells sorted from blood, taken in a trial of the OX40 agonist ivuxolimab. The source is an adult with an advanced solid tumor such as melanoma, head and neck, liver or kidney cancer.

Written as DNA, the CDR3 is TGTGCCAGCAGCGCCGGGACTCAGTCCTACAATGAGCAGTTCTTC. This encodes CASSAGTQSYNEQFF. V and J are TRBV9 and TRBJ2-1, with a possible D match to TRBD2 (6 bases). CDR1 and CDR2 (germline): SGDLS, YYNGEE. The CDR3 has 15 amino acids. Trimming took off 3 bases at V and 1 base at J, with 11 bases between the two ends.